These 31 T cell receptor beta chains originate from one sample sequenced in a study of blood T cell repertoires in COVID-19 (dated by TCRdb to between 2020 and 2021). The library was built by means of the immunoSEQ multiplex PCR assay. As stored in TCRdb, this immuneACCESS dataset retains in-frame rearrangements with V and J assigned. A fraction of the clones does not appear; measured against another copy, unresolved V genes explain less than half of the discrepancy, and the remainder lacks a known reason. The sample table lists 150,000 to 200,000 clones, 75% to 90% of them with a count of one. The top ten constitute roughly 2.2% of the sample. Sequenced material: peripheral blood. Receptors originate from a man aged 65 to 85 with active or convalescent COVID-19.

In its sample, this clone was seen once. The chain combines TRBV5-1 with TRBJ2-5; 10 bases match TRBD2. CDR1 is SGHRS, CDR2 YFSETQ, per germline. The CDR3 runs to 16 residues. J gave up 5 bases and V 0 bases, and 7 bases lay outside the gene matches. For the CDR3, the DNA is TGCGCCAGCAGCTTGGCGCCTAGCGGGAGTGGTGAGACCCAGTACTTC. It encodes CASSLAPSGSGETQYF.

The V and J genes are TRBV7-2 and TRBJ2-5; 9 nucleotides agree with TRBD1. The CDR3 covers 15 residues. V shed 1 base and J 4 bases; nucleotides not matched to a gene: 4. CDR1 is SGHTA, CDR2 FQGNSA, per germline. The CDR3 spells CASSLVGQGGETQYF. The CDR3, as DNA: TGTGCCAGCAGCTTAGTGGGACAGGGCGGAGAGACCCAGTACTTC.

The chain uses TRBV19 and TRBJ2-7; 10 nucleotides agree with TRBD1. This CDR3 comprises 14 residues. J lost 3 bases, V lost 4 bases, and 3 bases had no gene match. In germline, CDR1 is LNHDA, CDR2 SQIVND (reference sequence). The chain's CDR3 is CASSTGTGVYEQYF. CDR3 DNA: TGTGCCAGTAGTACCGGGACAGGGGTCTACGAGCAGTACTTC. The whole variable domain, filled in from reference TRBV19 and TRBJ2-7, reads DGGITQSPKYLFRKEGQNVTLSCEQNLNHDAMYWYRQDPGQGLRLIYYSQIVNDFQKGDIAEGYSVSREKKESFPLTVTSAQKNPTAFYLCASSTGTGVYEQYFGPGTRLTVT.

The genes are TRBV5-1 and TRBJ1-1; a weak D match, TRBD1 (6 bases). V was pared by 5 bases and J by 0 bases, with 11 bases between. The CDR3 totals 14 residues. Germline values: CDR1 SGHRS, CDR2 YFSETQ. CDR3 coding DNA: TGCGCCAGCAGTCTGGACAGCTTGAACACTGAAGCTTTCTTT. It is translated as CASSLDSLNTEAFF.

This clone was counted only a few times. CDR3 nucleotide sequence: TGTGCCAGCAGTTACTCCGGGACAGAGGCCTACGAGCAGTACTTC. Residues: CASSYSGTEAYEQYF. This chain uses TRBV6-6 with TRBJ2-7, with 7 bases matching TRBD1. The CDR3 is 15 residues long. Germline trimming cut 0 bases from V and 2 bases from J; bases unmatched to any gene: 4. Germline V gene data show CDR1 as MNHNY and CDR2 as SVGAGI (reference sequence).

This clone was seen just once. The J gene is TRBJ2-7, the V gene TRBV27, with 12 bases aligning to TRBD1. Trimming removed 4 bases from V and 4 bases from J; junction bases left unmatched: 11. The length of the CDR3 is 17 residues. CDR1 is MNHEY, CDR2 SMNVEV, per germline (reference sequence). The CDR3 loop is CASSYGTGGPRYYEQYF. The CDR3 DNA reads TGTGCCAGCAGTTACGGGACAGGGGGCCCGAGATATTACGAGCAGTACTTC.

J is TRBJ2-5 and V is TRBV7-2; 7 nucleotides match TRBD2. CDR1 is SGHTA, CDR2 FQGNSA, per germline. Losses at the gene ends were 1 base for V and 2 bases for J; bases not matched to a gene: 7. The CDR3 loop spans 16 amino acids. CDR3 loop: CASSLGVGAGQETQYF. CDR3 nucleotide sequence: TGTGCCAGCAGCTTAGGAGTAGGAGCGGGACAAGAGACCCAGTACTTC.

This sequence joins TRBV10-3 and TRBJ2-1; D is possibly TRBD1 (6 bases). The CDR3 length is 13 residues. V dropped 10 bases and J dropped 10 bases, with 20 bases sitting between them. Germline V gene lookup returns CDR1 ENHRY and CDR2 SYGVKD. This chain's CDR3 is CATRGLQGTEQFF. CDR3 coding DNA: TGTGCCACCCGGGGCTTACAGGGTACAGAGCAGTTCTTC.

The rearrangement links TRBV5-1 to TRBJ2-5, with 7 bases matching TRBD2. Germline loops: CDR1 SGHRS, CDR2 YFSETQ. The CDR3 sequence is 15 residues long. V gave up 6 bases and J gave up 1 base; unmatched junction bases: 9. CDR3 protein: CASNSKASGQETQYF. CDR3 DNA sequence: TGCGCCAGCAACTCCAAAGCTAGCGGCCAAGAGACCCAGTACTTC.

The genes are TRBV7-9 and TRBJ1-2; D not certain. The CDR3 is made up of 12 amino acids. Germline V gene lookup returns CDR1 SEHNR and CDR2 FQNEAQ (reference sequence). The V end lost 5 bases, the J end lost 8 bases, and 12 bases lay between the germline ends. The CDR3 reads CASSPPGRGYTF. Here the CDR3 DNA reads TGTGCCAGCAGCCCCCCAGGTCGCGGCTACACCTTC.

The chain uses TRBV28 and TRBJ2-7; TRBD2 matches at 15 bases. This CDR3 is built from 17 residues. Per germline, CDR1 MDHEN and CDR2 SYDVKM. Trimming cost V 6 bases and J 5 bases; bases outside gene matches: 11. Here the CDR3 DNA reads TGTGCCAGCAGGGACCCGGGACTAGCGGGAGGTGCAAACGAGCAGTACTTC. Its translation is CASRDPGLAGGANEQYF.

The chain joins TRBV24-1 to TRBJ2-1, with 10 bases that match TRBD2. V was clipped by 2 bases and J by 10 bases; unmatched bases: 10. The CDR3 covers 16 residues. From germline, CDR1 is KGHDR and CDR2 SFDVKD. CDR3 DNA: TGTGCCACCAGTGATTACTCAGCGGGAGGGCCAATCGAGCAGTTCTTC. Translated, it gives CATSDYSAGGPIEQFF.

CDR3 bases: TGTGCCAGCAGTCCCCCGTTAACAGATACGCAGTATTTT. This gives the protein CASSPPLTDTQYF. The chain is built from TRBV12-3 or TRBV12-4 and TRBJ2-3; D not resolved. The CDR3 covers 13 residues. The V and J ends lost 5 bases and 3 bases respectively, with 9 bases between them.

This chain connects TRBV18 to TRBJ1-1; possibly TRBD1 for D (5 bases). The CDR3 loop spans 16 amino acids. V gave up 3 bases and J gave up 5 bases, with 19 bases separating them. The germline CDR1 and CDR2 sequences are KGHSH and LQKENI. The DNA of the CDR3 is TGTGCCAGCTCACCCCCTTTCAGCGCGGGGGGGACTGAAGCTTTCTTT. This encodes CASSPPFSAGGTEAFF.

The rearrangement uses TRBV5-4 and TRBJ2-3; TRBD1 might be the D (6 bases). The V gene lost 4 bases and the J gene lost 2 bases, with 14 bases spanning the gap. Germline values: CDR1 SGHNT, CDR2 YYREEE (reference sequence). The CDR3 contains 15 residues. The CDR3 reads CASSGRGFATDTQYF. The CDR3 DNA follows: TGTGCCAGCAGCGGTAGGGGGTTCGCCACAGATACGCAGTATTTT.

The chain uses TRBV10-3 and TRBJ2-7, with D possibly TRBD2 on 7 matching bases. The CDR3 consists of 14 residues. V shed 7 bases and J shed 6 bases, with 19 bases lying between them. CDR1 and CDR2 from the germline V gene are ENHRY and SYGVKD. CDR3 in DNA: TGTGCCATCAAGCGGGACACCGTGGGCCTCGAGCAGTACTTC. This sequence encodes CAIKRDTVGLEQYF.

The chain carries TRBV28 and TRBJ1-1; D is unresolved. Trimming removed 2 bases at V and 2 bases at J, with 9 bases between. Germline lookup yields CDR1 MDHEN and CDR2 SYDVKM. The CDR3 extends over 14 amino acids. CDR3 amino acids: CASSLRGYNTEAFF. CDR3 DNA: TGTGCCAGCAGTTTACGAGGGTATAACACTGAAGCTTTCTTT.

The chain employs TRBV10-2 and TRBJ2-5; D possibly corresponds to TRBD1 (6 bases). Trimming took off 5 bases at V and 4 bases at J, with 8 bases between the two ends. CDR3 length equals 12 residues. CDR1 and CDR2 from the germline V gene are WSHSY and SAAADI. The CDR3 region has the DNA TGCGCCAGCAGTACAGGGATAGAGACCCAGTACTTC. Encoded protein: CASSTGIETQYF.

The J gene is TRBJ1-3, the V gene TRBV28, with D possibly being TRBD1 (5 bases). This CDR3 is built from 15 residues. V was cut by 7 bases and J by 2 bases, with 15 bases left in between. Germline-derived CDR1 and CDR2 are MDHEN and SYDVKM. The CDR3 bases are TGTGCCAGCACTCGTGGGGGGTTGACTGGAAACACCATATATTTT. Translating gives CASTRGGLTGNTIYF.

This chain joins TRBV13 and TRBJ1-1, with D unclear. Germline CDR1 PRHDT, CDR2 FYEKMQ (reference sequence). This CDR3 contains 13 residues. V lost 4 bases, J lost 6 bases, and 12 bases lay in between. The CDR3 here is CASSSYTSAEAFF. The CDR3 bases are TGTGCCAGCAGCTCCTATACGAGCGCTGAAGCTTTCTTT.

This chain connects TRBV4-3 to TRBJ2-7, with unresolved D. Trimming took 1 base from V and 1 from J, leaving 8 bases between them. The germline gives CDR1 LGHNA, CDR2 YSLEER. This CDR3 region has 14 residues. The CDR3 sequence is CASSQGVESYEQYF. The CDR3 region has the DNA TGCGCCAGCAGCCAAGGAGTTGAGTCCTACGAGCAGTACTTC.

CDR3 protein: CSAIDRGPVNTEAFF. In DNA form, the CDR3 reads TGCAGTGCTATTGACAGGGGGCCGGTGAACACTGAAGCTTTCTTT. This rearrangement joins TRBV20-1 to TRBJ1-1, with 10 bases identical to TRBD1. Germline V lookup: CDR1 DFQATT, CDR2 SNEGSKA (reference sequence). The V gene end was trimmed by 4 bases and the J gene end by 0 bases; junction bases not matched to a gene: 5. This CDR3 comprises 15 residues.

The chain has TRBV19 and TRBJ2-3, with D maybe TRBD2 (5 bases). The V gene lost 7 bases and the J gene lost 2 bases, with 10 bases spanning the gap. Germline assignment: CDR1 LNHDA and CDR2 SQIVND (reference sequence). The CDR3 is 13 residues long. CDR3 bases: TGTGCCAGTACCCCAGCGGACACAGATACGCAGTATTTT. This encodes CASTPADTDTQYF.

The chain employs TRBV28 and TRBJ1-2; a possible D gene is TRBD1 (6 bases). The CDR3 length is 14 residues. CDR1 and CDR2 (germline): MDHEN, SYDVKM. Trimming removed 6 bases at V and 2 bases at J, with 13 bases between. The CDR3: CASRNPGANYGYTF. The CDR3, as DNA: TGTGCCAGCAGAAACCCAGGGGCGAACTATGGCTACACCTTC.

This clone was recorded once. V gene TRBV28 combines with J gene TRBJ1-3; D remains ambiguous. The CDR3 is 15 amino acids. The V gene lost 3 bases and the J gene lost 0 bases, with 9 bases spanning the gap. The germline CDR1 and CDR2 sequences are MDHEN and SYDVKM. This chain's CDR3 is CASSFLGVSGNTIYF. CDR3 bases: TGTGCCAGCAGTTTCCTAGGTGTCTCTGGAAACACCATATATTTT.

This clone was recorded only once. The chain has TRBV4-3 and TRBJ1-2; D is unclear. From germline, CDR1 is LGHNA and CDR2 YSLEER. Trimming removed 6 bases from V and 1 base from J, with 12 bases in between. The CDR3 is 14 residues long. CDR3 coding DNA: TGCGCCAGCAGGAGGGCACGGGATAACTATGGCTACACCTTC. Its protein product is CASRRARDNYGYTF.

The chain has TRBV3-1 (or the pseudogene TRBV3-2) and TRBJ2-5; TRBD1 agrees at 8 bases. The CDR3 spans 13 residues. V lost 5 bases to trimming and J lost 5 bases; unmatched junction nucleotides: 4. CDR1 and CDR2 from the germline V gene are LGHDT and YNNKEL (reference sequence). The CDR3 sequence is CASSSRGPETQYF. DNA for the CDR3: TGTGCCAGCAGCAGCAGGGGGCCGGAGACCCAGTACTTC.

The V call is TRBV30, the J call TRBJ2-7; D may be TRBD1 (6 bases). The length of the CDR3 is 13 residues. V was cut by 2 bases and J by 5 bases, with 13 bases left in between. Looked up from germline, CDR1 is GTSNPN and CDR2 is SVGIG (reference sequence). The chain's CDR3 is CAWSPYRVHEQYF. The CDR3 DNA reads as TGTGCCTGGAGTCCGTACAGGGTCCACGAGCAGTACTTC. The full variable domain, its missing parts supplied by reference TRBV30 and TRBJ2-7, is SQTIHQWPATLVQPVGSPLSLECTVEGTSNPNLYWYRQAAGRGLQLLFYSVGIGQISSEVPQNLSASRPQDRQFILSSKKLLLSDSGFYLCAWSPYRVHEQYFGPGTRLTVT.

DNA for the CDR3: TGTGCCAGCAGTTTTGTAGGGGCCGAGCAGTACTTC. This gives the protein CASSFVGAEQYF. The chain couples TRBV12-3 or TRBV12-4 to TRBJ2-7; the D gene is possibly TRBD1 (5 bases). This CDR3 is 12 amino acids long. V lost 3 bases, J lost 6 bases, and 9 bases lay in between.

CDR3 in amino acids: CASSLKELAHTGELFF. DNA for the CDR3: TGTGCCAGCAGCTTAAAGGAGTTAGCGCACACCGGGGAGCTGTTTTTT. V and J are TRBV7-8 and TRBJ2-2; tentatively, D is TRBD2 (5 bases). Germline V lookup: CDR1 SGHVS, CDR2 FQNEAQ. CDR3 length: 16 residues. Trimming took off 2 bases at V and 3 bases at J, with 13 bases between the two ends.

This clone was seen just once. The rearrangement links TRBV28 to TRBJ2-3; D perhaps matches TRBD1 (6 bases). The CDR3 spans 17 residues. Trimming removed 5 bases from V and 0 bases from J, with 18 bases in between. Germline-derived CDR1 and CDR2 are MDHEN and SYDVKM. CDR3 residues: CASSLPRTAPSTDTQYF. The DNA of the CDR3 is TGTGCCAGCAGTCTCCCTCGGACAGCCCCGAGCACAGATACGCAGTATTTT.